This TCR beta chain stems from a study of cytomegalovirus exposure and HLA in healthy donors. The table lists this clone with a few counts. Its antigen is not known. The CDR3 is made up of 16 amino acids. Per the germline V gene, CDR1 is WSHSY and CDR2 is SAAADI. V lost 2 bases to trimming and J lost 0 bases, with 11 bases between them. Findings and limits, study-wide: In vitro data verified a few CMV-associated chains as specific for CMV antigens. Earlier results showed most TCR beta V segments being productive about 87% or about 30% of the time. Later work found most CMV-associated TCR beta chains apparently HLA-restricted. Roughly uniform depth of sequencing across donors was assumed in presence/absence analyses.

PCR employed 60 Vbeta and 13 Jbeta primers. TCRdb's table, derived via immunoSEQ multiplex PCR, lists solely in-frame clones and lacks some. Here the sample spans a few hundred thousand clones, 70% to 85% being singletons. The receptor was derived from a woman aged 55-75 years in good health and CMV-seropositive. V and J are TRBV10-2 and TRBJ2-1, with D tentatively TRBD2 (5 bases). Specimen: PBMCs. This CDR3 reads CASSEGSLSSYNEQFF. DNA of the CDR3: TGCGCCAGCAGTGAGGGGAGTTTGAGCTCCTACAATGAGCAGTTCTTC.